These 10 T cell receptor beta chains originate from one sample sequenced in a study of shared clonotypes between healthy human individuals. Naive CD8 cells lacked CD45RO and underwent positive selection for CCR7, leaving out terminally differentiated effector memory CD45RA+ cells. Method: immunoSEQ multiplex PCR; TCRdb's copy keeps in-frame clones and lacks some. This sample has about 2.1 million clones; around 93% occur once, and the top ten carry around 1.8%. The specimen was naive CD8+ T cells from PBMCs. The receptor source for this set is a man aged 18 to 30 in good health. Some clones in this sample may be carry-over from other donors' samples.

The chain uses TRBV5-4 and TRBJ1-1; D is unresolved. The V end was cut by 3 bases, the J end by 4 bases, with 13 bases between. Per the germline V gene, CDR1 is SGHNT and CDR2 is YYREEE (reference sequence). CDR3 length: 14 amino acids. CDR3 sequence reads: CASSSPGWGTEAFF. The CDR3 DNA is TGTGCCAGCAGCTCTCCGGGGTGGGGCACTGAAGCTTTCTTT.

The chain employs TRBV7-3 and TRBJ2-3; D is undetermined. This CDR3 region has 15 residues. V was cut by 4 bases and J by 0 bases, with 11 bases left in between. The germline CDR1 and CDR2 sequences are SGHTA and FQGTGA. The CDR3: CASSSRATSTDTQYF. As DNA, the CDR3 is TGTGCCAGCAGCTCACGGGCAACTAGCACAGATACGCAGTATTTT.

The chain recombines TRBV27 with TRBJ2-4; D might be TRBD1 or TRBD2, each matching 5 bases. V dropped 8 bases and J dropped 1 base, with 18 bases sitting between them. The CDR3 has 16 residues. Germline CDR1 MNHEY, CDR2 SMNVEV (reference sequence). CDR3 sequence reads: CASQSRDEGAKNIQYF. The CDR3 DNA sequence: TGTGCCAGCCAGTCAAGGGACGAGGGGGCCAAAAACATTCAGTACTTC.

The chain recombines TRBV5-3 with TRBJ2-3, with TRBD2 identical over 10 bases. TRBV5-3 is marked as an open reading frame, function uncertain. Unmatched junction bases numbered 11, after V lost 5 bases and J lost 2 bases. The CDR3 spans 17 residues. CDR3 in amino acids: CARRDIGLAVSTDTQYF. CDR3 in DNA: TGTGCCAGAAGAGATATCGGACTAGCGGTTTCCACAGATACGCAGTATTTT.

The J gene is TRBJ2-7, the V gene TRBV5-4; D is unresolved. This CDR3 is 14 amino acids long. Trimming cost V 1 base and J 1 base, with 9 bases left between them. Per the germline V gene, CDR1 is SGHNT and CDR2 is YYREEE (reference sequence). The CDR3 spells CASSLWGKSYEQYF. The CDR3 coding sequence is TGTGCCAGCAGCTTGTGGGGAAAATCCTACGAGCAGTACTTC.

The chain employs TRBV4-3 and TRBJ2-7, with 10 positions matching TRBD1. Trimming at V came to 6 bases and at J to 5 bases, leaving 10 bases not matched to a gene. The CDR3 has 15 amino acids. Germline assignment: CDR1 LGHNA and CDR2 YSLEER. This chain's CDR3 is CASRAGTGAGNEQYF. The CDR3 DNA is TGCGCCAGCAGAGCCGGGACAGGGGCGGGGAACGAGCAGTACTTC.

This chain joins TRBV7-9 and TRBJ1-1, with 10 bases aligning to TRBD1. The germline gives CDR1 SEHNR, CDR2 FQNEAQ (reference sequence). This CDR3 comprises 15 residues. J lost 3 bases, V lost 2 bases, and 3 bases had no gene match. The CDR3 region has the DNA TGTGCCAGCAGCTTACCGGGACAGGGGTACACTGAAGCTTTCTTT. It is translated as CASSLPGQGYTEAFF.

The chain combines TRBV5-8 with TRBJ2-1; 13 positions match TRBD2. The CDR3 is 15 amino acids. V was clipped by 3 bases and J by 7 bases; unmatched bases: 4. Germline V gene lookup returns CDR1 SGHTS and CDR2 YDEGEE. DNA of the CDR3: TGTGCCAGCAGCTGGGGACTAGCGGGGAGTAATGAGCAGTTCTTC. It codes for CASSWGLAGSNEQFF.

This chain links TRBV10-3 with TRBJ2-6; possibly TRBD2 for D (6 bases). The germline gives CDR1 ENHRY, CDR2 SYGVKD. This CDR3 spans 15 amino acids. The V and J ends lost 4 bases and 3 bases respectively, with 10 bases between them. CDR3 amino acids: CAISGDSNGANVLTF. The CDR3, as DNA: TGTGCCATCAGTGGGGACTCGAATGGGGCCAACGTCCTGACTTTC.

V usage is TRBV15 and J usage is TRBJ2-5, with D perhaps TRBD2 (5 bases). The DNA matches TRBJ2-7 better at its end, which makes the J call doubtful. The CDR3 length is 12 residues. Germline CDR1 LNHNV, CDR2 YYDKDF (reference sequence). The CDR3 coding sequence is TGTGCCACCAGTCACCCGGGGTACGAGCAGTACTTC. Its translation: CATSHPGYEQYF.